The rows below give T cell receptor beta chains drawn from one sample of a study of blood T cell repertoires in COVID-19. The table came from immunoSEQ multiplex PCR; TCRdb's copy has only in-frame clones and leaves some out. The sample holds under 350,000 clones, roughly nine tenths seen once. The specimen was PBMCs or T cells enriched from blood (not recorded which). These receptor sequences come from a man in his 60s who had recovered from COVID-19. The CDR3 runs from the conserved cysteine through the conserved F or W. Fields, in order: J gene, V gene, clone size, D gene, CDR3 protein, CDR3 DNA. The D gene is left open where the match is weak. Size values are once, few and many counts, or a class for expanded clones, and some rows have none.

TRBJ1-2,TRBV29-1,-,-,CSAHNRENYGYTF,TGCAGCGCCCACAACCGGGAGAACTATGGCTACACCTTC
TRBJ2-3,TRBV29-1,-,-,CSVVPFGGGHGRDTQYF,TGCAGCGTTGTCCCCTTTGGCGGGGGACACGGTCGGGATACGCAGTATTTT
TRBJ2-5,TRBV5-1,-,-,CASSLVGGQETQYF,TGCGCCAGCAGCTTGGTAGGGGGACAAGAGACCCAGTACTTC
TRBJ2-7,TRBV14,-,TRBD1,CASSAGTGASYEQYF,TGTGCCAGCAGCGCAGGGACAGGGGCGTCCTACGAGCAGTACTTC
TRBJ2-7,TRBV25-1,-,-,CATALRRDVLAYEQYF,TGTGCCACCGCCTTACGGCGGGACGTCCTGGCCTACGAGCAGTACTTC
TRBJ1-6,TRBV27,-,-,CASSFQVWTPLHF,TGTGCCAGCAGTTTCCAGGTGTGGACACCCCTCCACTTT
TRBJ2-7,TRBV6-6,once,TRBD2,CASSYGTSGNEQYF,TGTGCCAGCAGTTACGGGACTAGCGGGAACGAGCAGTACTTC
TRBJ2-1,TRBV5-1,-,TRBD2,CASSIGRAYNEQFF,TGCGCCAGCAGCATCGGGAGGGCCTACAATGAGCAGTTCTTC
TRBJ1-1,TRBV5-1,-,-,CATKGSHQNTEAFF,TGCGCCACCAAGGGGTCTCACCAGAACACTGAAGCTTTCTTT
TRBJ1-1,TRBV6-2/TRBV6-3,-,-,CASSLSYRDRMNTEAFF,TGTGCCAGCAGTCTCTCCTATCGCGACAGAATGAACACTGAAGCTTTCTTT
TRBJ1-3,TRBV6-6,-,-,CASSRREGSGNTIYF,TGTGCCAGCAGTCGCAGAGAGGGCTCTGGAAACACCATATATTTT
TRBJ1-1,TRBV12-5,-,-,CASGLVGPGHLNTEAFF,TGTGCTAGTGGTTTGGTCGGCCCCGGACATTTGAACACTGAAGCTTTCTTT
TRBJ1-1,TRBV3-1/TRBV3-2,-,TRBD1,CASSQDREAFF,TGTGCCAGCAGCCAGGACAGGGAAGCTTTCTTT
TRBJ1-3,TRBV21-1,-,-,CASSKHTSNTIYF,TGTGCCAGCAGCAAGCATACATCAAACACCATATATTTT
TRBJ2-3,TRBV3-1/TRBV3-2,-,-,CASREGGADTQYF,TGTGCCAGCCGAGAGGGAGGAGCAGATACGCAGTATTTT
TRBJ1-4,TRBV4-1,-,TRBD1,CASSQDPQGVNEKLFF,TGCGCCAGCAGCCAAGATCCCCAGGGGGTAAATGAAAAACTGTTTTTT
TRBJ1-1,TRBV29-1,once,-,CSVQEPQGLTEAFF,TGCAGCGTCCAAGAACCACAGGGCTTAACTGAAGCTTTCTTT
TRBJ1-6,TRBV6-1,-,-,CASSGELVTSSYNSPLHF,TGTGCCAGCAGTGGGGAGCTGGTAACAAGCTCCTATAATTCACCCCTCCACTTT
TRBJ2-7,TRBV18,-,TRBD1,CASSLGTGFHEQYF,TGTGCCAGCTCACTGGGGACAGGGTTTCACGAGCAGTACTTC
TRBJ2-7,TRBV4-2,-,TRBD2,CASSQELIVAGASRPYEQYF,TGTGCCAGCAGCCAAGAGCTTATTGTAGCGGGGGCTTCCAGGCCCTACGAGCAGTACTTC
TRBJ1-6,TRBV5-4,once,TRBD1,CASSLGPRDSENSPLHF,TGTGCCAGCAGCTTGGGTCCCCGGGACAGCGAGAATTCACCCCTCCACTTT
TRBJ1-5,TRBV9,-,-,CASSKGEVDNQPQHF,TGTGCCAGCAGCAAAGGGGAGGTGGACAATCAGCCCCAGCATTTT
TRBJ2-3,TRBV11-2,-,-,CASSPDTASAGTDTQYF,TGTGCCAGCAGTCCCGACACAGCTAGCGCGGGCACAGATACGCAGTATTTT
TRBJ1-1,TRBV14,-,-,CASSQGGALNTEAFF,TGTGCCAGCAGCCAAGGGGGAGCTTTGAACACTGAAGCTTTCTTT
TRBJ2-1,TRBV6-5,-,TRBD2,CASSYGGVNNEQFF,TGTGCCAGCAGTTACGGGGGGGTAAACAATGAGCAGTTCTTC
TRBJ1-2,TRBV6-2/TRBV6-3,-,-,CASSYVGGSYGYTF,TGTGCCAGCAGTTACGTAGGAGGTTCGTATGGCTACACCTTC
TRBJ1-5,TRBV7-2,-,-,CASSLMGGARQNQPQHF,TGTGCCAGCAGCCTCATGGGGGGGGCCCGCCAGAATCAGCCCCAGCATTTT
TRBJ1-2,TRBV9,few,-,CASSTSDGQLQGYTF,TGTGCCAGCAGCACCTCTGACGGACAGCTACAGGGCTACACCTTC
TRBJ1-2,TRBV6-5,-,TRBD1,CASMEGQPTNYGYTF,TGTGCCAGCATGGAGGGACAGCCTACTAACTATGGCTACACCTTC
TRBJ1-3,TRBV13,-,-,CASSCRLTSGNTIYF,TGTGCCAGCAGCTGTAGACTGACCTCTGGAAACACCATATATTTT
TRBJ2-1,TRBV18,-,TRBD2,CASSPPGLAGVNEQFF,TGTGCCAGCTCACCACCGGGACTAGCGGGAGTAAATGAGCAGTTCTTC
TRBJ2-2,TRBV7-9,-,TRBD1,CASSRGTGGIGELFF,TGTGCCAGCAGTCGGGGGACAGGGGGTATCGGGGAGCTGTTTTTT
TRBJ1-2,TRBV6-5,-,-,CELRWNYLANYGYTF,TGTGAACTACGATGGAACTATTTGGCTAACTATGGCTACACCTTC
TRBJ1-3,TRBV3-1/TRBV3-2,once,-,CASSQVLKTGNTIYF,TGTGCCAGCAGCCAAGTTCTGAAAACAGGAAACACCATATATTTT
TRBJ2-2,TRBV7-8,-,-,CASSPVTGELFF,TGTGCCAGCAGCCCCGTAACCGGGGAGCTGTTTTTT
TRBJ1-2,TRBV4-2,-,TRBD1,CASSQVIGTGTGGHGYTF,TGTGCCAGCAGCCAAGTCATTGGGACCGGGACAGGGGGCCATGGCTACACCTTC
TRBJ2-2,TRBV5-6,-,-,CASSWRASGELFF,TGTGCCAGCAGCTGGAGGGCTTCCGGGGAGCTGTTTTTT
TRBJ1-6,TRBV9,-,-,CASSVGPGTGSPLHF,TGTGCCAGCAGCGTCGGCCCTGGCACGGGTTCACCCCTCCACTTT
TRBJ1-3,TRBV29-1,-,-,CSVEDLYRPGNTIYF,TGCAGCGTTGAAGATCTTTACAGGCCCGGAAACACCATATATTTT
TRBJ1-2,TRBV7-9,-,TRBD1,CASSTGQVVDGYTF,TGTGCCAGCAGCACGGGACAGGTGGTGGATGGCTACACCTTC
TRBJ1-3,TRBV5-5,-,-,CASSLVFQGSGNTIYF,TGTGCCAGCAGCTTGGTTTTTCAGGGAAGTGGAAACACCATATATTTT
TRBJ2-7,TRBV2,once,TRBD1,CASSQGDSRNSYEQYF,TGTGCCAGCAGTCAAGGGGACAGCAGAAATTCCTACGAGCAGTACTTC
TRBJ1-4,TRBV12-5,-,TRBD1,CASGLVLRTGATTNEKLFF,TGTGCTAGTGGTTTGGTACTGAGGACAGGGGCTACAACTAATGAAAAACTGTTTTTT
TRBJ1-1,TRBV4-1,-,-,CASSRGAGVGTEAFF,TGCGCCAGCAGCCGGGGAGCAGGGGTCGGTACTGAAGCTTTCTTT
TRBJ1-1,TRBV7-2,-,-,CASSPRREFGTEAFF,TGTGCCAGCAGCCCCCGGCGGGAATTCGGTACTGAAGCTTTCTTT
TRBJ1-2,TRBV7-9,once,TRBD1,CASSLDRDGYTF,TGTGCCAGCAGCTTGGACAGGGATGGCTACACCTTC
TRBJ1-5,TRBV30,-,-,CAWSEQPNQPQHF,TGTGCCTGGAGTGAACAGCCGAATCAGCCCCAGCATTTT
TRBJ2-3,TRBV5-1,-,-,CASSPTAGGIRDTQYF,TGCGCCAGCAGCCCAACGGCCGGCGGAATTCGGGATACGCAGTATTTT